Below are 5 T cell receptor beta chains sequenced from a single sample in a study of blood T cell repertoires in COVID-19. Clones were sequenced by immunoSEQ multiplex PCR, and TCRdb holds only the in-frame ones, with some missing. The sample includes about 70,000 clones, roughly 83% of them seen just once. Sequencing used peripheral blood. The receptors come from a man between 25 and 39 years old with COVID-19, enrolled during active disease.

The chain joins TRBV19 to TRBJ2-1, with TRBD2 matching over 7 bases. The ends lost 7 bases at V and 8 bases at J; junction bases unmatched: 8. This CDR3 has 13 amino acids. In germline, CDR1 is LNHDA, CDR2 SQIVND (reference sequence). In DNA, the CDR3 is TGTGCCAGTAAAGTTAGCGGGCTTGATGAGCAGTTCTTC. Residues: CASKVSGLDEQFF.

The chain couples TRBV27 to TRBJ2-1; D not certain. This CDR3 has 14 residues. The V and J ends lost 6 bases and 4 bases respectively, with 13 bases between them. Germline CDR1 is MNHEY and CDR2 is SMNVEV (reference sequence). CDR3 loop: CASSLDIDYNEQFF. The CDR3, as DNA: TGTGCCAGCAGCCTCGATATAGATTACAATGAGCAGTTCTTC.

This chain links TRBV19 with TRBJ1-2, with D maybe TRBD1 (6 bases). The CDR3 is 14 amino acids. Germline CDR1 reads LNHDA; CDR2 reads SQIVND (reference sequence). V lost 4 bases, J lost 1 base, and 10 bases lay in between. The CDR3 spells CASSTQGLNYGYTF. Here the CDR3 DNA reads TGTGCCAGTAGTACCCAGGGGCTTAACTATGGCTACACCTTC.

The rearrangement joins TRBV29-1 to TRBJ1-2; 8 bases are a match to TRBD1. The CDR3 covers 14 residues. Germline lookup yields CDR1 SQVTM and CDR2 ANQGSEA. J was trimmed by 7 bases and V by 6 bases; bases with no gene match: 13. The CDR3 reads CSVGDRYYSGGYTF. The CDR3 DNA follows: TGCAGCGTCGGGGACAGGTACTACTCTGGTGGCTACACCTTC. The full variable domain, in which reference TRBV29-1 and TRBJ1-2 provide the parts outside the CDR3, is SAVISQKPSRDICQRGTSLTIQCQVDSQVTMMFWYRQQPGQSLTLIATANQGSEATYESGFVIDKFPISRPNLTFSTLTVSNMSPEDSSIYLCSVGDRYYSGGYTFGSGTRLTVV.

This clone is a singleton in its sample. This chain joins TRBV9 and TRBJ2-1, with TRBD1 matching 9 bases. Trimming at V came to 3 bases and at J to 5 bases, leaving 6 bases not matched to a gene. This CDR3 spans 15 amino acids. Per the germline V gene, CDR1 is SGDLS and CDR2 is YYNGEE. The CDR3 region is CASSGPGQGNNEQFF. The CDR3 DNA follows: TGTGCCAGCAGCGGGCCGGGACAGGGTAACAATGAGCAGTTCTTC.